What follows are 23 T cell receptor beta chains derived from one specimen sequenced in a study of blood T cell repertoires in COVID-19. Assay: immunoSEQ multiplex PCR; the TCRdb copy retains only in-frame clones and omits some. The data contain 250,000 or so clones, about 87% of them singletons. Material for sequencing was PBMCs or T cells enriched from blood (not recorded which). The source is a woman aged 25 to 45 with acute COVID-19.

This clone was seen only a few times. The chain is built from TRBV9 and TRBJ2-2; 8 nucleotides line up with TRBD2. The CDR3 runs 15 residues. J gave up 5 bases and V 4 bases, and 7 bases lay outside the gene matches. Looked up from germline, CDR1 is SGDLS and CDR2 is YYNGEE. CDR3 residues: CASSPRTSMTGELFF. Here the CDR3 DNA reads TGTGCCAGCAGCCCCCGGACTAGCATGACCGGGGAGCTGTTTTTT.

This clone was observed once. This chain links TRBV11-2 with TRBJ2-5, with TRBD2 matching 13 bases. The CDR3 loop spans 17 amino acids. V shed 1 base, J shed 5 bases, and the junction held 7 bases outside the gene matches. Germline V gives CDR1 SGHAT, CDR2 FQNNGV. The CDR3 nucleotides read TGTGCCAGCAGCTTAGGGACTAGCGGGAGCAGGGGTGAGACCCAGTACTTC. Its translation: CASSLGTSGSRGETQYF. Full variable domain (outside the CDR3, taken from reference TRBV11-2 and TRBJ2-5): EAGVAQSPRYKIIEKRQSVAFWCNPISGHATLYWYQQILGQGPKLLIQFQNNGVVDDSQLPKDRFSAERLKGVDSTLKIQPAKLEDSAVYLCASSLGTSGSRGETQYFGPGTRLLVL.

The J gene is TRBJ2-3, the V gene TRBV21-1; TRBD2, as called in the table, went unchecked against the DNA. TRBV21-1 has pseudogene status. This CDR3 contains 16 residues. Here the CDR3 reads CASSKYRARDTDTQYF. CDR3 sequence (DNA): TGTGCCAGCAGCAAATACCGGGCGAGGGACACAGATACGCAGTATTTT.

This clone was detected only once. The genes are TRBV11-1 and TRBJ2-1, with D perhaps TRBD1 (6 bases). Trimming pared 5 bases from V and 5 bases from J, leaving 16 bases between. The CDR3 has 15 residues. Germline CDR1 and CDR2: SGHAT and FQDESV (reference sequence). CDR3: CASSQGKPENNEQFF. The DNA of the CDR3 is TGTGCCAGCAGCCAGGGGAAGCCAGAGAACAATGAGCAGTTCTTC.

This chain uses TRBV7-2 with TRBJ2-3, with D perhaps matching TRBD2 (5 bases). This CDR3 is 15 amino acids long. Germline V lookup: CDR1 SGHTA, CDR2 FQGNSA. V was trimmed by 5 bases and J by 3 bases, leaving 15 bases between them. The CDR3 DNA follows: TGTGCCAGCAGCCCTCAGAGACTACCTACAGATACGCAGTATTTT. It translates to CASSPQRLPTDTQYF.

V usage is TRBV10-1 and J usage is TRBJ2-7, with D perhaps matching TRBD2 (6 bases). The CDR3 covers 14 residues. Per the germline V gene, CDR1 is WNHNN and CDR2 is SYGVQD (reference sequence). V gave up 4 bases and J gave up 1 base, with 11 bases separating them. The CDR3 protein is CASSGGLGSYEQYF. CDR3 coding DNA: TGCGCCAGCAGTGGGGGACTGGGATCCTACGAGCAGTACTTC.

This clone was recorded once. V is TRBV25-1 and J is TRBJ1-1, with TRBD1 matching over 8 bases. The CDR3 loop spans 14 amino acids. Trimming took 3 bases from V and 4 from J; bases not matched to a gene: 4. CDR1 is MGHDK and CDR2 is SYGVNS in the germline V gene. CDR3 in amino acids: CASSDQGASTEAFF. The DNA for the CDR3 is TGTGCCAGCAGTGACCAGGGGGCGAGCACTGAAGCTTTCTTT.

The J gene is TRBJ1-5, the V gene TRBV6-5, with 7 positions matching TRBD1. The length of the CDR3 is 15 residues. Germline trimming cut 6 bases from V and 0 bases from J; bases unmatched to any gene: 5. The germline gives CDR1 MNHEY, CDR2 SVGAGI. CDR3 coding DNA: TGTGCCAGCAGGCAGGACAGGTATAGCAATCAGCCCCAGCATTTT. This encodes CASRQDRYSNQPQHF.

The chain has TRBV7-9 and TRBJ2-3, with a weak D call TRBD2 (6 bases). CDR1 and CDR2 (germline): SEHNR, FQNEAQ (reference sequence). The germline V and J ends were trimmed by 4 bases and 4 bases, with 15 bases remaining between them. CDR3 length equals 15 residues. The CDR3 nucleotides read TGTGCCAGCAGCTCCCGACTAGAGGTTTCAGATACGCAGTATTTT. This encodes CASSSRLEVSDTQYF.

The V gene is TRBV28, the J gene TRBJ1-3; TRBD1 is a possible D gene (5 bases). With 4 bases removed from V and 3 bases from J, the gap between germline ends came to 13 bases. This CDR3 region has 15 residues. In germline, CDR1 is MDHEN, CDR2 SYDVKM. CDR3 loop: CASSSTQGGGNTIYF. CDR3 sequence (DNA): TGTGCCAGCAGTTCGACTCAGGGAGGTGGAAACACCATATATTTT.

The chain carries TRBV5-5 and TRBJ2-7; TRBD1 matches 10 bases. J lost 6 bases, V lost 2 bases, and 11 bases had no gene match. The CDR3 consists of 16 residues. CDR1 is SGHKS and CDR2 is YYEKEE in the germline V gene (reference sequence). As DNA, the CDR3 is TGTGCCAGCAGCTTTGGGGCCGGGACAGGGGACTCCGAGCAGTACTTC. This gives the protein CASSFGAGTGDSEQYF.

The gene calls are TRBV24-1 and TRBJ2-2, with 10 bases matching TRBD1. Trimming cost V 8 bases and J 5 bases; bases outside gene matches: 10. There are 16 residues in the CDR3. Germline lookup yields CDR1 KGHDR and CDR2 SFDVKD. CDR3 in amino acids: CATKNSGTGETGELFF. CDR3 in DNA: TGTGCCACCAAAAACTCCGGGACAGGGGAAACCGGGGAGCTGTTTTTT.

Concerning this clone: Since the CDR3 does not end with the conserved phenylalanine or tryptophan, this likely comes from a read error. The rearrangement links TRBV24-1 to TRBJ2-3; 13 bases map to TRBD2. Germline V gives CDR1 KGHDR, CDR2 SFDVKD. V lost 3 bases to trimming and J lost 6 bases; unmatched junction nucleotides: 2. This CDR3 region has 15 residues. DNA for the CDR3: TGTGCCACCAGTGATGGGACTAGCGGGATTGATACGCAGTATCTT. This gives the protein CATSDGTSGIDTQYL.

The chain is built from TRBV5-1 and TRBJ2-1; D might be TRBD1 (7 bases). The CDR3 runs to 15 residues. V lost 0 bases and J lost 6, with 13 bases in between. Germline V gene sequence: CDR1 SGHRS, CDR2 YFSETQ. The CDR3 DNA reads TGCGCCAGCAGCTTGGCCGGGGGACAGTTCAATGAGCAGTTCTTC. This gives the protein CASSLAGGQFNEQFF.

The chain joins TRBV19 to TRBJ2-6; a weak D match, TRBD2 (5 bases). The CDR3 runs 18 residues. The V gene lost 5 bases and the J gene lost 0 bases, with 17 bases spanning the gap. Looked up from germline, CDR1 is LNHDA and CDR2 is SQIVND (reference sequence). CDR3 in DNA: TGTGCCAGTAGTCCCCGGGATAGCGCAGCCTCTGGGGCCAACGTCCTGACTTTC. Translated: CASSPRDSAASGANVLTF.

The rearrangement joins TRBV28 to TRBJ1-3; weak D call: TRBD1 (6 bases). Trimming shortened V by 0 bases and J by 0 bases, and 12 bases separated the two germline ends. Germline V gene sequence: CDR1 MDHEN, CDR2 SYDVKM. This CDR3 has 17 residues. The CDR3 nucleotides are TGTGCCAGCAGTTTATGGGGGCAGGGGAGCTCTGGAAACACCATATATTTT. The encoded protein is CASSLWGQGSSGNTIYF.

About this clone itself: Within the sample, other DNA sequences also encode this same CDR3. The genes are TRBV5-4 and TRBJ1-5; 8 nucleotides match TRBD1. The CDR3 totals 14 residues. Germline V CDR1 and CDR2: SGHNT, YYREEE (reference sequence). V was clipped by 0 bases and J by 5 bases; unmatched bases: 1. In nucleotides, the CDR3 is TGTGCCAGCAGCTTGGGGGGACAGGATCAGCCCCAGCATTTT. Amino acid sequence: CASSLGGQDQPQHF.

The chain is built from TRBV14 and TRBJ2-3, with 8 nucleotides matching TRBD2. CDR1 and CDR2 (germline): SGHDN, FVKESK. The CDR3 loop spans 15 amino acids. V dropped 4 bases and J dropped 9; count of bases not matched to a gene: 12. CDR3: CASSRSGISRFTQYF. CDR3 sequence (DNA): TGTGCCAGCAGCCGTAGCGGGATCTCGCGGTTCACGCAGTATTTT.

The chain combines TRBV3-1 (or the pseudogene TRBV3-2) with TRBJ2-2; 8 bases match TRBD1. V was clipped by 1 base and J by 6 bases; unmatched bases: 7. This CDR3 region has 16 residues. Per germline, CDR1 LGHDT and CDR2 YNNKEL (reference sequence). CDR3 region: CASSQAPRGPAGELFF. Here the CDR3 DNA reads TGTGCCAGCAGCCAAGCCCCCAGGGGGCCGGCCGGGGAGCTGTTTTTT.

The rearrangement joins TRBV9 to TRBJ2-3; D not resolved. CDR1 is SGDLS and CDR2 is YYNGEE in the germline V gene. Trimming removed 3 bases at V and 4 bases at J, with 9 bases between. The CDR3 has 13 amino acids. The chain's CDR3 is CASSAWSPDTQYF. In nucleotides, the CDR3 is TGTGCCAGCAGCGCTTGGAGTCCAGATACGCAGTATTTT.

CDR3 protein: CATEGQITDTQYF. The DNA of the CDR3 is TGTGCCACCGAGGGACAGATCACAGATACGCAGTATTTT. The chain joins TRBV24-1 to TRBJ2-3, with 7 bases matching TRBD1. Per the germline V gene, CDR1 is KGHDR and CDR2 is SFDVKD. Germline trimming cut 9 bases from V and 2 bases from J; bases unmatched to any gene: 4. The CDR3 runs 13 residues.

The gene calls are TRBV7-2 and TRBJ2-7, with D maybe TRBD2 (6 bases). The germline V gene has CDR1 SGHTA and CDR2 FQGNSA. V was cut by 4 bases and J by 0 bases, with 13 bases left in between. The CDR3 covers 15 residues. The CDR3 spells CASSSGLPPSYEQYF. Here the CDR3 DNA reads TGTGCCAGCAGCTCGGGACTCCCCCCCTCCTACGAGCAGTACTTC.

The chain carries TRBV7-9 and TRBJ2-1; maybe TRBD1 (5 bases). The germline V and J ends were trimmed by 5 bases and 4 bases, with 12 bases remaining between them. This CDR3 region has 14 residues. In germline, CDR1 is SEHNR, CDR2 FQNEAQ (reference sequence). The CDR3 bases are TGTGCCAGCAGCGCCATTCGACAGTACAATGAGCAGTTCTTC. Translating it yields CASSAIRQYNEQFF.